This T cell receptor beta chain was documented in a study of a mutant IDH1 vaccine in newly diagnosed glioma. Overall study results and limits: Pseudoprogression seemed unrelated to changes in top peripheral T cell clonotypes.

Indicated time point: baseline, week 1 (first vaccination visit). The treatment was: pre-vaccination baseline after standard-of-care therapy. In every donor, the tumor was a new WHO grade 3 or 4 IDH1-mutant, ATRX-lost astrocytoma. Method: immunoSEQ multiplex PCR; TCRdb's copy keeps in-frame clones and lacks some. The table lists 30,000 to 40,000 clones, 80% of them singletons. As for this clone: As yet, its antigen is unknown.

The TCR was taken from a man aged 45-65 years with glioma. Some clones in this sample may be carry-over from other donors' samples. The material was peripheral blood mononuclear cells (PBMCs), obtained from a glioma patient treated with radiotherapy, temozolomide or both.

In nucleotides, the CDR3 is TGTGCCAGCAGCTTAGATGGACAGCCCCAGCATTTT. It specifies CASSLDGQPQHF. The chain combines TRBV7-8 with TRBJ1-5, with D unresolved. Germline V gene lookup returns CDR1 SGHVS and CDR2 FQNEAQ. Trimming shortened V by 1 base and J by 7 bases, and 5 bases separated the two germline ends. The CDR3 has 12 residues.